This T cell receptor beta chain was documented in a study of CD8 T cells in ankylosing spondylitis. TCRdb ran MiXCR on the 5' RACE reads and lists one entry per CDR3 protein. The repertoire holds some 130,000 distinct CDR3 sequences, roughly an eighth seen once, with roughly 3% in the top ten. In this sample, this clonotype turned up many times. The antigen is undetermined. Trimming at V came to 5 bases and at J to 5 bases, leaving 12 bases not matched to a gene. The CDR3 has 15 amino acids. Looked up from germline, CDR1 is SGHKS and CDR2 is YYEKEE (reference sequence). The study's findings and limits: A motif in TCR beta, a set of eight highly homologous variants, appeared characteristic of ankylosing spondylitis blood.

The source is a female donor with ankylosing spondylitis or in good health (not recorded which). The sequenced sample was blood, either unsorted or a sorted T cell fraction (not recorded which). The J gene is TRBJ2-7, the V gene TRBV5-5; 8 nucleotides align to TRBD2. CDR3: CASSQTSGSVDEQYF. The CDR3, as DNA: TGTGCCAGCAGTCAAACCAGCGGGAGTGTCGACGAGCAGTACTTC.